The table lists the clone carrying this T cell receptor (beta chain) with a count of one. Its antigen remains unknown. TCRdb keeps only in-frame clones here, not all; method: immunoSEQ multiplex PCR. The sample lists more than 250,000 clones; 75% to 90% were seen once. Trimming took 10 bases from V and 2 from J, leaving 15 bases between them. The CDR3 loop spans 13 amino acids. Germline CDR1 MNHNS, CDR2 SASEGT. This entry is derived from a study of cytomegalovirus exposure and HLA in healthy donors. Study information: A subsequent analysis stated that the 120 or so validation repertoires were run on the same platform as the approximately 710 first-cohort repertoires.

Findings of the study overall: Whilst most TCR sequences proved rare, a subset of public TCRs occurred across many donors. Altogether, 150 to 200 TCR beta chains were recorded as cytomegalovirus-associated.

The TCR comes from a young woman in good health and CMV-seronegative. The specimen sequenced was PBMCs. The gene calls are TRBV6-1 and TRBJ2-7; D not certain. CDR3 bases: TGTGCCACCAGGAACTTAGACACCTACGAGCAGTACTTC. Translation gives CATRNLDTYEQYF.